The rows below give T cell receptor beta chains drawn from one sample of a study of CD8 T cells in Susac syndrome. TCRdb called the immunoSEQ multiplex PCR reads again in MiXCR, with one record for every CDR3 protein. The sample shows about 180,000 distinct CDR3 sequences, approximately 95% of them seen only once. The specimen sequenced was CD4+ T cells from PBMCs. The receptors here all came from a human donor with Susac syndrome. Both conserved end residues are part of each CDR3. D genes are given only for firm matches. Some rows have no size entry. The others give once, few or many, or a class for an expanded clone.

NA TRBJ1-2 TRBV20-1 TRBD1 TGCAGTGCCCGTGAAGATCGGGACAGGGGTGACTATGGCTACACCTTC CSAREDRDRGDYGYTF
NA TRBJ2-2 TRBV30 NA TGTGCCTGGAGTGAACCTCCGAACACCGGGGAGCTGTTTTTT CAWSEPPNTGELFF
NA TRBJ2-5 TRBV30 NA TGTGCCTGGAGATTTATCGGGCAAGAGACCCAGTACTTC CAWRFIGQETQYF
NA TRBJ1-2 TRBV20-1 NA TGCAGTGCTAGAGAGACTTCAGTCCGGGGTGGCTACACCTTC CSARETSVRGGYTF
NA TRBJ2-7 TRBV5-1 NA TGCGCCAGCACCAGGGGCGCCCCCACTTCCTACGAGCAGTACTTC CASTRGAPTSYEQYF
NA TRBJ2-3 TRBV30 NA TGTGCCTCCAGCGTGGGACTCATAGCAGATACGCAGTATTTT CASSVGLIADTQYF
NA TRBJ2-3 TRBV28 TRBD2 TGTGCCAGCAGTCTGAGCGGGAGAAGGACAGATACGCAGTATTTT CASSLSGRRTDTQYF
NA TRBJ2-1 TRBV5-4 NA TGTGCCAGCAGCCCCCAGAAACAGGGAAGTGAGCAGTTCTTC CASSPQKQGSEQFF
NA TRBJ2-2 TRBV12-3/TRBV12-4 TRBD2 TGTGCCAGCAGTTTGTGGACTAGCGGGGGGACCGGGGAGCTGTTTTTT CASSLWTSGGTGELFF
NA TRBJ2-3 TRBV29-1 NA TGCAGCGTTGAAGAGGATATCACAGATACGCAGTATTTT CSVEEDITDTQYF
NA TRBJ2-3 TRBV27 TRBD2 TGTGCCAGCAGCTGGCGGACTAGCGGAACAGGAGATACGCAGTATTTT CASSWRTSGTGDTQYF
NA TRBJ2-5 TRBV4-3 TRBD2 TGCGCCAGCAGCCAACAGGGACTAGCGGAGGAGACCCAGTACTTC CASSQQGLAEETQYF
once TRBJ2-3 TRBV9 NA TGTGCCAGCAGCCAGAGGTTTGGAGATACGCAGTATTTT CASSQRFGDTQYF
NA TRBJ2-1 TRBV28 TRBD2 TGTGCCAGCAGTCCACCACTAGCGGGAAGGGCTAATGAGCAGTTCTTC CASSPPLAGRANEQFF
NA TRBJ1-2 TRBV5-4 NA TGTGCCAGCAGCTCGGGACGGATTCTCTATGGCTACACCTTC CASSSGRILYGYTF
NA TRBJ2-7 TRBV25-1 NA TGTGCCAGCAGTGAATCCCTCTACGAGCAGTACTTC CASSESLYEQYF
NA TRBJ2-1 TRBV5-6 NA TGTGCCAGCAGCCAACGACGGACTGAGCAGTTCTTC CASSQRRTEQFF
NA TRBJ1-2 TRBV28 NA TGTGCCAGCAGGCAAAGGAGGGATCTCTACACCTTC CASRQRRDLYTF
NA TRBJ1-4 TRBV7-2 TRBD1 TGTGCCAGCAGCCCCACAGTGGGAAGGGGGCGGACTGAAAAACTGTTTTTT CASSPTVGRGRTEKLFF
NA TRBJ2-3 TRBV5-4 NA TGTGCCAGCGGGTTCAGCGGCACAGATACGCAGTATTTT CASGFSGTDTQYF
NA TRBJ2-1 TRBV18 NA TGTGCCAGCTCATCCGAGCGGAATGAGCAGTTCTTC CASSSERNEQFF
NA TRBJ1-2 TRBV30 TRBD1 TGTGCCTGGAGTTTAACGACAGGGGAGGATGGCTACACCTTC CAWSLTTGEDGYTF
NA TRBJ2-7 TRBV6-6 NA TGTGCCAGCAGTTACTCGGGGGCGGGGGACTACGAGCAGTACTTC CASSYSGAGDYEQYF
NA TRBJ1-2 TRBV29-1 NA TGCAGCGTTGGCGAAACCTATGGCTACACCTTC CSVGETYGYTF
NA TRBJ2-2 TRBV19 TRBD2 TGTGCCAGTAGGGCGGGAGACGTCACCGGGGAGCTGTTTTTT CASRAGDVTGELFF
NA TRBJ1-1 TRBV7-9 NA TGTGCCAGCAGCTTCTACAGGGCTCAGAACACTGAAGCTTTCTTT CASSFYRAQNTEAFF
once TRBJ1-5 TRBV19 NA TGTGCCAGTAGTAGCTCAGGGGAGGGCTATCAGCCCCAGCATTTT CASSSSGEGYQPQHF
NA TRBJ2-3 TRBV24-1 NA TGTGCCACCAGTCAACCCTTGATTCAGGATGCAGATACGCAGTATTTT CATSQPLIQDADTQYF
NA TRBJ1-2 TRBV30 NA TGTGCCTGGGGCCTCGGTGCTCAGGGCTACACCTTC CAWGLGAQGYTF
NA TRBJ1-1 TRBV7-7 TRBD1 TGTGCTAGCAGCTTGGACAGGGACACTGAAGCTTTCTTT CASSLDRDTEAFF
NA TRBJ1-5 TRBV27 TRBD1 TGTGCCAGCAGTCGCCGACAGGGTGCCGGTCAGCCCCAGCATTTT CASSRRQGAGQPQHF
NA TRBJ1-2 TRBV7-8 TRBD1 TGTGCCAGCAGCTTAGGGCTCCGAGGACAGGGGGCCGAGAGTGGATATGGCTACACCTTC CASSLGLRGQGAESGYGYTF
NA TRBJ2-5 TRBV5-1 NA TGCGCCAGCAGCCCTTCTGGCAGTCGCTTAGAGACCCAGTACTTC CASSPSGSRLETQYF
NA TRBJ1-3 TRBV13 NA TGTGCCAGCAGCGAGCGACAGGTCTCCTCTGGAAACACCATATATTTT CASSERQVSSGNTIYF
NA TRBJ2-6 TRBV4-3 TRBD1 TGCGCCAGCAGCCAAGAGACAGGGCACTGGTCTGGGGCCAACGTCCTGACTTTC CASSQETGHWSGANVLTF
once TRBJ2-1 TRBV4-3 TRBD2 TGCGCCAGCAGCCAAGACCCCCCGAATAGCGGGAGTCACAATGAGCAGTTCTTC CASSQDPPNSGSHNEQFF
NA TRBJ1-1 TRBV29-1 NA TGCAGCGTCACCCCCGGGACAATGAACACTGAAGCTTTCTTT CSVTPGTMNTEAFF
NA TRBJ1-2 TRBV16 NA TGTGCCAGCAGCTCCGCCCGGGGCTATGGCTACACCTTC CASSSARGYGYTF
NA TRBJ1-1 TRBV23-1 TRBD1 TGCGCCATCCTGACAGGGAGAGACACTGAAGCTTTCTTT CAILTGRDTEAFF
NA TRBJ2-7 TRBV7-8 NA TGTGCCAGCAGCTTAGATGGCCGCGAGCAGTACTTC CASSLDGREQYF
NA TRBJ1-1 TRBV28 TRBD1 TGTGCCAGCTCCTTACTGGGACAGAAAGCTTTCTTT CASSLLGQKAFF
NA TRBJ1-3 TRBV7-2 NA TGTGCCAGCAGCTCAGGAAAATCTGGAAACACCATATATTTT CASSSGKSGNTIYF
NA TRBJ2-1 TRBV9 TRBD2 TGTGCCAGCAGCGTAGTTTGGTTACTAGCGGGGGGGCTTTGGAATGAGCAGTTCTTC CASSVVWLLAGGLWNEQFF
NA TRBJ1-1 TRBV16 NA TGTGCCAGCAGCCTTAAAGGCGGACTTGAAGCTTTCTTT CASSLKGGLEAFF
NA TRBJ1-6 TRBV7-9 NA TGTGCCAGCAGTTTACCGGGTCCCAATTCACCCCTCCACTTT CASSLPGPNSPLHF
NA TRBJ1-5 TRBV7-2 NA TGTGCCAGCAGCTTACAGGGATTTCAGCCCCAGCATTTT CASSLQGFQPQHF
NA TRBJ2-5 TRBV7-2 NA TGTGCCAGCAACGGGCCCGGACCAGAGACCCAGTACTTC CASNGPGPETQYF
NA TRBJ2-2 TRBV14 TRBD2 TGTGCCAGCAGCCAAGACCCCCGAACTAGCGGGATCACCGGGGAGCTGTTTTTT CASSQDPRTSGITGELFF
NA TRBJ1-5 TRBV30 NA TGTGCCTCTCAATGGGGGAAAGGGCAGCCCCAGCATTTT CASQWGKGQPQHF
NA TRBJ2-2 TRBV4-2 TRBD1 TGTGCCAGCAGCCAGTCCGCAGGGGGCGGCACCGGGGAGCTGTTTTTT CASSQSAGGGTGELFF